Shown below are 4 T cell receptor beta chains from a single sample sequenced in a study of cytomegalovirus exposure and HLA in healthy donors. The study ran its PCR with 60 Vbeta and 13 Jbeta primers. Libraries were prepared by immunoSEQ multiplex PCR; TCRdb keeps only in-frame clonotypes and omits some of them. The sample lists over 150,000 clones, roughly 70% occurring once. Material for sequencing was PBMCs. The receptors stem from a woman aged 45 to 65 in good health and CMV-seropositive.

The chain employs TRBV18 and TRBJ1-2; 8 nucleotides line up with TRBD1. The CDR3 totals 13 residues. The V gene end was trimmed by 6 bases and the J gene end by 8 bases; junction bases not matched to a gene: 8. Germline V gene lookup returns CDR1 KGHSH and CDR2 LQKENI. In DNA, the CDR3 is TGTGCCAGCTCCCCGACAGGGGATGTCGGCTACACCTTC. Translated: CASSPTGDVGYTF.

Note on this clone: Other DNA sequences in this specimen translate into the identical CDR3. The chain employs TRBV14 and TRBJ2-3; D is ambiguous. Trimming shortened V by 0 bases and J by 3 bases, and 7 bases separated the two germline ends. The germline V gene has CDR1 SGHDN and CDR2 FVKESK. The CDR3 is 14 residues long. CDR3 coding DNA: TGTGCCAGCAGCCAAGATCTTCTAACAGATACGCAGTATTTT. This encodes CASSQDLLTDTQYF.

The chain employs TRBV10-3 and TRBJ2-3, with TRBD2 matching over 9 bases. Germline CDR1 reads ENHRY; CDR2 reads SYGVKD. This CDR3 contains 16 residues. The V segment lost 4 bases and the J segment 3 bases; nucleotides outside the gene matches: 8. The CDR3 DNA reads TGTGCCATCAGTGGTTCGGCTAGCGGGGAGACAGATACGCAGTATTTT. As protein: CAISGSASGETDTQYF.

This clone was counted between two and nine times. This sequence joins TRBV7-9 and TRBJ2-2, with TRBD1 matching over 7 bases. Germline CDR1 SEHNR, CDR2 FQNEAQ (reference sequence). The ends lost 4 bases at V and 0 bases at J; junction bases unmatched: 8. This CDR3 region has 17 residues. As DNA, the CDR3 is TGTGCCAGCAGCTCCCCACCCGGGACAGCGAACACCGGGGAGCTGTTTTTT. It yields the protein CASSSPPGTANTGELFF.